This is a list of T cell receptor beta chains from one sample in a study of T cells in localized non-small cell lung cancer. TCRdb's copy holds only in-frame clones and misses some; the assay was immunoSEQ multiplex PCR. The top ten clones hold under 25% of a sample with tens of thousands of clones, 70% to 90% of them seen once. Specimen: peripheral blood, collected before any cancer treatment. All receptors come from a man between 40 and 70 years old with stage I squamous cell lung carcinoma. The CDR3 runs from the conserved cysteine through the conserved F or W. The D gene is left open where the match is weak. Clone size is not always given. Where it is, it says once, few, many or a class for expanded clones.

D gene	clone size	V gene	J gene	CDR3 DNA	CDR3 protein
-	-	TRBV5-1	TRBJ1-5	TGCGCCAGCAGCTTGTCATTAGCCGATCCCCAGCATTTT	CASSLSLADPQHF
-	once	TRBV9	TRBJ1-1	TGTGCCAGCAGCGTAGTGCCAGACTCGAACACTGAAGCTTTCTTT	CASSVVPDSNTEAFF
-	-	TRBV5-6	TRBJ2-1	TGTGCCAGCAGCTTCCGCTTAGATGGGAATGAGCAGTTCTTC	CASSFRLDGNEQFF
TRBD1	-	TRBV2	TRBJ2-7	TGTGCCAGCAGTGGAGGACAGGGGCGGGTCCACGAGCAGTACTTC	CASSGGQGRVHEQYF
TRBD2	-	TRBV27	TRBJ2-7	TGTGCCACCAAAAGCCGGGCTAGCGGAGTGCCTACCTACGAGCAGTACTTC	CATKSRASGVPTYEQYF
-	-	TRBV18	TRBJ2-5	TGTGCCAGCTCACCAAACGTCGGGAGAGTGGAGACCCAGTACTTC	CASSPNVGRVETQYF
-	-	TRBV18	TRBJ1-3	TGTGCCAGCTCACCAAAAAACTCAGGCTCTGGAAACACCATATATTTT	CASSPKNSGSGNTIYF
-	-	TRBV5-4	TRBJ2-2	TGTGCCAGCACCCATCTGGGGGTACCATACACCGGGGAGCTGTTTTTT	CASTHLGVPYTGELFF
-	-	TRBV7-9	TRBJ2-7	TGTGCCAGCAGCTTAGGCGGGGTCAGGGGGAGCTACGAGCAGTACTTC	CASSLGGVRGSYEQYF
-	-	TRBV19	TRBJ1-2	TGTGCCAGTAGTATAGTGGGTTACCACTATGGCTACACCTTC	CASSIVGYHYGYTF
TRBD1	once	TRBV27	TRBJ1-2	TGTGCCAGCAGTTCGGACAGGGAGGAAGACTCTAACTATGGCTACACCTTC	CASSSDREEDSNYGYTF
-	-	TRBV5-7	TRBJ2-7	TGTGCCAGCAGCTGGCTTGTTCTGGGGTCCGAGCAGTACTTC	CASSWLVLGSEQYF
TRBD1	-	TRBV6-5	TRBJ2-7	TGTGCCAGCAGTTATGGGGGACAGGCGTCCTACGAGCAGTACTTC	CASSYGGQASYEQYF
-	-	TRBV19	TRBJ2-6	TGTGCCAGTAGTATTCCGGGTTACTCTGGGGCCAACGTCCTGACTTTC	CASSIPGYSGANVLTF
-	few	TRBV29-1	TRBJ2-2	TGCAGCGTTGGAGGGGCGCCCTACACCGGGGAGCTGTTTTTT	CSVGGAPYTGELFF
-	-	TRBV30	TRBJ2-3	TGTGCCTGGAGTGGGCGGGGCAGGGGCTCCCTAGATACGCAGTATTTT	CAWSGRGRGSLDTQYF
-	-	TRBV9	TRBJ1-1	TGTGCCAGCAGCGTACAGAAGCACACTGAAGCTTTCTTT	CASSVQKHTEAFF
-	-	TRBV19	TRBJ1-4	TGTGCCAGTTCCAAATTGCGCTCCTCTAATGAAAAACTGTTTTTT	CASSKLRSSNEKLFF
TRBD1	-	TRBV9	TRBJ1-4	TGTGCCAGCAGTGTGGCCGGGACAGTGGAGGAAAAACTGTTTTTT	CASSVAGTVEEKLFF
-	-	TRBV7-2	TRBJ2-5	TGTGCCAGCAGGAAGGACGGAGGCCCTCCAGAGACCCAGTACTTC	CASRKDGGPPETQYF
-	-	TRBV27	TRBJ2-4	TGTGCCTGCGGAGTTGGGAACATTCAGTACTTC	CACGVGNIQYF
-	-	TRBV5-4	TRBJ2-1	TGTGCCAGCAGCCCTTTGTCAGGGCGCCTTAGCTCCTACAATGAGCAGTTCTTC	CASSPLSGRLSSYNEQFF
-	-	TRBV27	TRBJ2-1	TGTGCCAGCAGGGGGAGCTCCTACAATGAGCAGTTCTTC	CASRGSSYNEQFF
-	once	TRBV21-1	TRBJ2-3	TGTGCCAGCAGCAAAGTCTTCCAGGGGGATAAGGATACGCAGTATTTT	CASSKVFQGDKDTQYF
-	-	TRBV28	TRBJ1-4	TGTGCCAGCAGTTTTCTCTGGGGGGCTGGGGAAAAACTGTTTTTT	CASSFLWGAGEKLFF
TRBD1	-	TRBV6-5	TRBJ2-2	TGTGCCAGCAGTAAACAGGGGCCCGGGGAGCTGTTTTTT	CASSKQGPGELFF
-	few	TRBV30	TRBJ2-5	TGTGCCCAAAAAACCAGTCAGCAAGAGACCCAGTACTTC	CAQKTSQQETQYF
TRBD2	-	TRBV12-5	TRBJ2-3	TGTGCTAGTGGCCCGGGACTAGCGGGGTACACAGATACGCAGTATTTT	CASGPGLAGYTDTQYF
-	-	TRBV20-1	TRBJ2-3	TGCAGTGCCCCTTGGACAGATACGCAGTATTTT	CSAPWTDTQYF
-	-	TRBV27	TRBJ2-1	TGTGCCAGCAGTTTAGAATTTTCCGTGCCGGAGCAGTTCTTC	CASSLEFSVPEQFF
-	-	TRBV6-5	TRBJ2-1	TGTGCCAGCAGGCCTTCAATTGAGGATGAGCAGTTCTTC	CASRPSIEDEQFF
TRBD1	-	TRBV6-1	TRBJ2-7	TGTGCCAGCAGTGAAGTGCTGGAGGACAGGGTGTACTTC	CASSEVLEDRVYF